The clone carrying this T cell receptor beta chain occurred a few times. Its antigen remains unidentified. Each gene name is a mouse one. Sequencing ends 4 residues short of the CDR3 end; the germline J gene provides the rest. The study sorted pooled cutaneous lymph node cells by CD4, CD8alpha, NKG2D, NKG2ACE and other markers. The data were obtained in a study of CD8+ T cells in alopecia areata. General study results and limits: More clonal than normal scalp was lesional scalp, particularly alopecia totalis/universalis.

The CDR3 runs 13 residues. V was trimmed by 4 bases and J by 2 bases, leaving 10 bases between them. Germline V lookup: CDR1 NNHNN, CDR2 SYGAGS (reference sequence). cDNA serving as the sequencing template came from extracted, reverse transcribed RNA. The assay was immunoSEQ multiplex PCR, and TCRdb's table has in-frame clones only and misses some. The sample contains approximately 280,000 clones, none of them singletons. This receptor was identified in a C3H/HeJ mouse with alopecia areata. For the strain, the MHC haplotype given is H2-k. Sequencing was carried out using CD4+ T cells sorted from a lymph node. The chain couples TRBV13-2 to TRBJ2-7, with D perhaps matching TRBD1 (6 bases). CDR3 bases read: TGTGCCAGCGGTCCGGGACAAACCTAT. Protein: CASGPGQTY. The full CDR3 reads CASGPGQTYEQYF.